This T cell receptor (beta chain) was obtained from a study of shared clonotypes between healthy human individuals. The CDR3 contains 15 residues. V lost 6 bases, J lost 3 bases, and 17 bases lay in between. CDR1 and CDR2 from the germline V gene are SGHNT and YYREEE (reference sequence). Overall study findings and caveats: Few donors restricted represented genetic and exposure-history diversity.

Assay: immunoSEQ multiplex PCR; the TCRdb copy retains only in-frame clones and omits some. The data hold over a million clones, with around 98.5% observed a single time. Details on this clone: Its antigen is currently unknown.

The V gene is TRBV5-4, the J gene TRBJ2-3, with TRBD1 as a possible D gene (6 bases). The source material was naive CD4+ T cells sorted from blood. Subset denoted: CD45RA+ positively selected. The clonotype comes from a man in his thirties or forties in good health. The DNA of the CDR3 is TGTGCCAGCAAGATGGGGGCCGTCAGGACAGATACGCAGTATTTT. It translates to CASKMGAVRTDTQYF.